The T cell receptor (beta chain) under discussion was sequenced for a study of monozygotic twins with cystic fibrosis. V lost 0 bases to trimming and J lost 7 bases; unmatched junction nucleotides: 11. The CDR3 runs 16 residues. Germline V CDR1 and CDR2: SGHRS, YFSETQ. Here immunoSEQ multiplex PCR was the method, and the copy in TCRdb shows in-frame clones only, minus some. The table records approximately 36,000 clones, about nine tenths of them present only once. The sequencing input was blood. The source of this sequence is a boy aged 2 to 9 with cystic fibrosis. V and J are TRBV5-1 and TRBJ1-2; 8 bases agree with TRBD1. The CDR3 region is CASSLAADRGSGGYTF. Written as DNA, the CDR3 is TGCGCCAGCAGCTTGGCCGCAGACAGGGGCTCAGGTGGCTACACCTTC.